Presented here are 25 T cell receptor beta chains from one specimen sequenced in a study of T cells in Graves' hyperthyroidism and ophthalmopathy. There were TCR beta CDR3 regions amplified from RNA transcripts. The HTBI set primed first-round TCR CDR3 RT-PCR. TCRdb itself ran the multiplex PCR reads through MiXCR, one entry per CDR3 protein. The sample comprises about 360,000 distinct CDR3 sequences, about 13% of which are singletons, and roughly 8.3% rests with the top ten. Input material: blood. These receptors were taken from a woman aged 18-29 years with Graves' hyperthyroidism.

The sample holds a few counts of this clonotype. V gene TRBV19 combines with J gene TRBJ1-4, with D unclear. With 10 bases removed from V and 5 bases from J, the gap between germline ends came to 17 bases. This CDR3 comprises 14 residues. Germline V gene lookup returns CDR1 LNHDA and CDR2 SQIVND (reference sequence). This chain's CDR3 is CATSPPDVNEKLFF. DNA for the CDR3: TGTGCCACCAGCCCGCCCGACGTAAATGAAAAACTGTTTTTT.

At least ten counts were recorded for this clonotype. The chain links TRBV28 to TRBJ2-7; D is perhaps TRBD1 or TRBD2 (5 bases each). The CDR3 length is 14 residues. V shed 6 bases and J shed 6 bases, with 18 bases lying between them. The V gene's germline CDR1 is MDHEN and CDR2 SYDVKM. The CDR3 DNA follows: TGTGCCAGCAGATCGGGGCAGCCTACCCTCGAGCAGTACTTC. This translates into CASRSGQPTLEQYF. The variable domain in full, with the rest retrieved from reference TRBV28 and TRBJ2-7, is DVKVTQSSRYLVKRTGEKVFLECVQDMDHENMFWYRQDPGLGLRLIYFSYDVKMKEKGDIPEGYSVSREKKERFSLILESASTNQTSMYLCASRSGQPTLEQYFGPGTRLTVT.

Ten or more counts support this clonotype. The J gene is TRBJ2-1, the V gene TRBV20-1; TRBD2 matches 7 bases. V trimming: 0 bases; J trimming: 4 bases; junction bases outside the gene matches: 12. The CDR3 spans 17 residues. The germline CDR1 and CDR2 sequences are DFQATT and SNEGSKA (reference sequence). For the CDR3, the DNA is TGCAGTGCTAGAGATCTCCGAACGGGAGGTGGGTACAATGAGCAGTTCTTC. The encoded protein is CSARDLRTGGGYNEQFF.

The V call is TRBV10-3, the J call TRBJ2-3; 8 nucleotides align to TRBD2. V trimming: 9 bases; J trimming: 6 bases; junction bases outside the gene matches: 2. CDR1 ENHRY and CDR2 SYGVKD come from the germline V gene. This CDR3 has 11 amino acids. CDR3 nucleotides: TGTGCCATGTCGGGGGGGGATACGCAGTATTTT. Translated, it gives CAMSGGDTQYF.

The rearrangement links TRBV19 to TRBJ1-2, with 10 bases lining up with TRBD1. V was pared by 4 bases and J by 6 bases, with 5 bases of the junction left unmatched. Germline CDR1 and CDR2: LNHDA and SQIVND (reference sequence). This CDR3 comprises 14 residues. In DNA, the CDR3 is TGTGCCAGTAGTAGAAAGACAGGGGGCAATGGCTACACCTTC. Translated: CASSRKTGGNGYTF. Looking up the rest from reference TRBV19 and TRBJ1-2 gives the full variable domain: DGGITQSPKYLFRKEGQNVTLSCEQNLNHDAMYWYRQDPGQGLRLIYYSQIVNDFQKGDIAEGYSVSREKKESFPLTVTSAQKNPTAFYLCASSRKTGGNGYTFGSGTRLTVV.

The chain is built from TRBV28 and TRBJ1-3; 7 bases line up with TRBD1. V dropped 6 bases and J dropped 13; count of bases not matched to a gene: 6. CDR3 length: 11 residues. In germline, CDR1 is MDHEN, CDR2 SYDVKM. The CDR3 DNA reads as TGTGCCAGCAGACAAGGACAGGTTATATATTTT. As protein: CASRQGQVIYF.

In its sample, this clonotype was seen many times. For the CDR3, the DNA is TGCAGCGTTGTCGGGACTAGCGGGAGATGGGGCACAGATACGCAGTATTTT. Protein: CSVVGTSGRWGTDTQYF. J is TRBJ2-3 and V is TRBV29-1; TRBD2 agrees at 14 bases. The germline V gene has CDR1 SQVTM and CDR2 ANQGSEA. The V gene end was trimmed by 4 bases and the J gene end by 1 base; junction bases not matched to a gene: 7. The CDR3 is 17 residues long.

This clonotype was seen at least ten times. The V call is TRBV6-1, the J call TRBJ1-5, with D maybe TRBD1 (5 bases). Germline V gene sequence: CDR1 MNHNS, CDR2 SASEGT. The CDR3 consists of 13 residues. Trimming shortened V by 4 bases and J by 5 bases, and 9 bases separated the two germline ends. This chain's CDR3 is CASSATEDQPQHF. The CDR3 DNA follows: TGTGCCAGCAGTGCGACAGAAGATCAGCCCCAGCATTTT.

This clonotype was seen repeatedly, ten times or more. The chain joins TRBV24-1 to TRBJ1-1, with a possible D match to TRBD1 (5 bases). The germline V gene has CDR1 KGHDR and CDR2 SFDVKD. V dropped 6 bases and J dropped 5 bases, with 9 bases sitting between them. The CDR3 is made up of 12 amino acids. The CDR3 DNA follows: TGTGCCACCAGTTTGGGGGGTACTGAAGCTTTCTTT. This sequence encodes CATSLGGTEAFF.

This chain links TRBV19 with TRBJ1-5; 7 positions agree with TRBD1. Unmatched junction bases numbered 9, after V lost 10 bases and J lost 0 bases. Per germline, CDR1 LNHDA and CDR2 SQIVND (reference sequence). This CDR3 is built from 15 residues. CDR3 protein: CATTPGGNSNQPQHF. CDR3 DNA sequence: TGTGCCACCACTCCAGGGGGTAATAGCAATCAGCCCCAGCATTTT.

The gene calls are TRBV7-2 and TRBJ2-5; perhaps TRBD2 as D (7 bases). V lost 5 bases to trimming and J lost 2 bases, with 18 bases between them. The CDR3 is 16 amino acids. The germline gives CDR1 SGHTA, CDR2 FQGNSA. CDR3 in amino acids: CASSQSSGRGQETQYF. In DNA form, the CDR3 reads TGTGCCAGCAGCCAGAGTTCTGGGAGGGGGCAAGAGACCCAGTACTTC.

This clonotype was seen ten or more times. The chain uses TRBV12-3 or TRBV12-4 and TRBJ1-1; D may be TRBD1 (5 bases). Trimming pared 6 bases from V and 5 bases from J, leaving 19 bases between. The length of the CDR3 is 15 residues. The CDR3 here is CASSPPGGAKTEAFF. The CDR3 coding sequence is TGTGCCAGCAGCCCCCCCGGAGGGGCGAAGACTGAAGCTTTCTTT.

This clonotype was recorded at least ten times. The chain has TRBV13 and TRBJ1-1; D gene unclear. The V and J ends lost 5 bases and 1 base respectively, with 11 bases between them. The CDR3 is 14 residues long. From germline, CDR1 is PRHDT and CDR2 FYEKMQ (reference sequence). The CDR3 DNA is TGTGCCAGCAGCAACCGACACGCGAACACTGAAGCTTTCTTT. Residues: CASSNRHANTEAFF. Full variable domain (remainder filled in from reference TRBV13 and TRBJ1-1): AAGVIQSPRHLIKEKRETATLKCYPIPRHDTVYWYQQGPGQDPQFLISFYEKMQSDKGSIPDRFSAQQFSDYHSELNMSSLELGDSALYFCASSNRHANTEAFFGQGTRLTVV.

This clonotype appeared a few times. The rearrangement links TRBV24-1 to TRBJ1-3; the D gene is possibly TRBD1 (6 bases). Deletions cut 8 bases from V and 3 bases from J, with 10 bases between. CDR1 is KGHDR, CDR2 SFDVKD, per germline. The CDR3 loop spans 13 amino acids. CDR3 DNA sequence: TGTGCCACCATGTCGACAGGTGGAAACACCATATATTTT. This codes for CATMSTGGNTIYF.

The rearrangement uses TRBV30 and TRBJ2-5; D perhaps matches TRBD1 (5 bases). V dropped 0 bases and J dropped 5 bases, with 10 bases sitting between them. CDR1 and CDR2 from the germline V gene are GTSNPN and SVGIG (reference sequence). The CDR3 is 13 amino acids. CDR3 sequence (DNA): TGTGCCTGGAGTGTTTCTAGGGGTGAGACCCAGTACTTC. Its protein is CAWSVSRGETQYF.

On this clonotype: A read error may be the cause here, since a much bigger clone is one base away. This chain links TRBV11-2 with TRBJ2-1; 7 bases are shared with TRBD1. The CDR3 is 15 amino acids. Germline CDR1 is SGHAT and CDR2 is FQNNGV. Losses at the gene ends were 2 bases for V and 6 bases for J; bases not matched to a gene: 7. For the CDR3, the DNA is TGTGCCAGCAGCTTAAAGGGACAGACCTGCAATGAGCAGTTCTTC. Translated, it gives CASSLKGQTCNEQFF.

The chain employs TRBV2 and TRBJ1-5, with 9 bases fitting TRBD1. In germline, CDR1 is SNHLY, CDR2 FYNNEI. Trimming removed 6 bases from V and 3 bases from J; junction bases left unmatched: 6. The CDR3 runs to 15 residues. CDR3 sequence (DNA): TGTGCCAGCAGGAGGACAGGGGAGGACAATCAGCCCCAGCATTTT. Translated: CASRRTGEDNQPQHF.

As DNA, the CDR3 is TGTGCCACCAGGCCTGAGCGGGGGGGCCTTAGGGAGCAGTTCTTC. It yields the protein CATRPERGGLREQFF. This chain links TRBV24-1 with TRBJ2-1, with 10 bases aligning to TRBD2. Germline CDR1 reads KGHDR; CDR2 reads SFDVKD. The CDR3 consists of 15 residues. V lost 7 bases, J lost 10 bases, and 12 bases stayed unmatched.

This CDR3 is CASSQQRETQYF. The CDR3, as DNA: TGTGCCAGCAGTCAACAGCGAGAGACCCAGTACTTC. The chain has TRBV6-1 and TRBJ2-5; no firm D call. The V and J ends lost 5 bases and 4 bases respectively, with 8 bases between them. Germline loops: CDR1 MNHNS, CDR2 SASEGT. This CDR3 comprises 12 residues.

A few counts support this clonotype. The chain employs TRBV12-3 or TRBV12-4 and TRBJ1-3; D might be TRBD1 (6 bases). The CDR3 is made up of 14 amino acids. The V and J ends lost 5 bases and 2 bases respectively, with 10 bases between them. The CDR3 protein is CASSLAGAGNTIYF. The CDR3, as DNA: TGTGCCAGCAGTCTCGCAGGGGCTGGAAACACCATATATTTT.

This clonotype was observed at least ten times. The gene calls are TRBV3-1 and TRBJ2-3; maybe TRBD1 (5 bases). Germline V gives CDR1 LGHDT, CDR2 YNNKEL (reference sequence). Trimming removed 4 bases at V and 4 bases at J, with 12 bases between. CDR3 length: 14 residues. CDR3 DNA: TGTGCCAGCAGCCGGCTCAGGGAACCAGATACGCAGTATTTT. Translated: CASSRLREPDTQYF.

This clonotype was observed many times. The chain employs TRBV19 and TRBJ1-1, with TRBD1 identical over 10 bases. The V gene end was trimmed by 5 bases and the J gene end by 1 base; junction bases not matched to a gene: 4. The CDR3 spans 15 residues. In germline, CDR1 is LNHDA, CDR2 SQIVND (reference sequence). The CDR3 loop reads CASSGTGESNTEAFF. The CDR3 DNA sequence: TGTGCCAGTAGTGGGACAGGGGAATCGAACACTGAAGCTTTCTTT.

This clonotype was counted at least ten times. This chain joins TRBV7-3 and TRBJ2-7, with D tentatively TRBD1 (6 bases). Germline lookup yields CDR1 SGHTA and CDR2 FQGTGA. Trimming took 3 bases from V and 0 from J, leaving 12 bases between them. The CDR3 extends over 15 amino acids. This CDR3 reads CASSLGAAFSYEQYF. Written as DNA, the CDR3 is TGTGCCAGCAGCTTGGGGGCAGCCTTCTCCTACGAGCAGTACTTC. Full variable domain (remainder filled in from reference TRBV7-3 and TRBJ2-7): GAGVSQTPSNKVTEKGKYVELRCDPISGHTALYWYRQSLGQGPEFLIYFQGTGAADDSGLPNDRFFAVRPEGSVSTLKIQRTERGDSAVYLCASSLGAAFSYEQYFGPGTRLTVT.

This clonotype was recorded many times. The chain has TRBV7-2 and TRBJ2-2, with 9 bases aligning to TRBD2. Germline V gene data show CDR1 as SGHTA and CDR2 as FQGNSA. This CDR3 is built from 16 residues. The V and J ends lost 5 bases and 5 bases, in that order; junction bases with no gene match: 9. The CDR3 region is CASSPNWGLATGELFF. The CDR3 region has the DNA TGTGCCAGCAGCCCCAACTGGGGACTAGCAACCGGGGAGCTGTTTTTT.

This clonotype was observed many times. The CDR3 bases are TGTGCCAGCAGCTGGCCGGGAGGGCCGGACACCGGGGAGCTGTTTTTT. It is translated as CASSWPGGPDTGELFF. V gene TRBV7-2 combines with J gene TRBJ2-2; TRBD2 matches at 8 bases. The CDR3 has 16 residues. The germline gives CDR1 SGHTA, CDR2 FQGNSA. With V trimmed by 4 bases and J by 3 bases, 7 bases remained unmatched.